One and the same sample provided the 2 T cell receptor beta chains below, sequenced in a study of graft-versus-host responses after intestinal transplantation. Their antigen targets remain unknown. TCRdb's copy holds only in-frame clones and misses some; the assay was immunoSEQ multiplex PCR. The sample yields roughly 93,000 clones, about 93% seen once. The specimen was unstimulated CD8+ T cells sorted from spleen or lymph node cells, collected before intestinal transplant. Receptor source: a human donor who received an intestinal transplant.

This clone was detected only once. The rearrangement links TRBV30 to TRBJ2-1; TRBD2 is a possible D gene (6 bases). The CDR3 runs to 14 residues. The V gene lost 5 bases and the J gene lost 3 bases, with 14 bases spanning the gap. CDR1 and CDR2 (germline): GTSNPN, SVGIG (reference sequence). The CDR3: CAWRWQGGYNEQFF. CDR3 DNA: TGTGCCTGGCGGTGGCAGGGAGGCTACAATGAGCAGTTCTTC.

The J gene is TRBJ2-5, the V gene TRBV7-9; 11 nucleotides align to TRBD2. The tail of the sequence fits TRBJ2-7 better, so the J call may be wrong. Looked up from germline, CDR1 is SEHNR and CDR2 is FQNEAQ (reference sequence). The CDR3 extends over 15 amino acids. CDR3 sequence reads: CASSSVLAGAHEQYF. In nucleotides, the CDR3 is TGTGCCAGCAGCTCCGTACTAGCGGGAGCCCACGAGCAGTACTTC.